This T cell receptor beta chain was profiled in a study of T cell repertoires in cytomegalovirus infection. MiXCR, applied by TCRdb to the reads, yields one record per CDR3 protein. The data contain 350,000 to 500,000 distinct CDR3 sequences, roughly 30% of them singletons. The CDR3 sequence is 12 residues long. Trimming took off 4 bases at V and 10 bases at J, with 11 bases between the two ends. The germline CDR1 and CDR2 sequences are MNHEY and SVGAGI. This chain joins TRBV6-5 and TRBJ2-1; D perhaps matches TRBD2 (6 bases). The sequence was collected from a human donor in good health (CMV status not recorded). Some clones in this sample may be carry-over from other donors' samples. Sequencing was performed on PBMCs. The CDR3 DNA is TGTGCCAGCAGTTGGGGGGAAGCGGAGCAGTTCTTC. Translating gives CASSWGEAEQFF.